This T cell receptor (beta chain) originates from a study of CD8 T cells in ankylosing spondylitis (dated by TCRdb to 2017 to 2019). General notes on the study: The study profiled T cell receptor beta repertoires in healthy donors and ankylosing spondylitis patients to find disease-linked TCR variants. The full study cohort comprised 20 to 25 ankylosing spondylitis patients and over 95 healthy donors. Peripheral blood samples were taken, and synovial fluid was additionally collected from ankylosing spondylitis patients.

Beyond this particular receptor, the publication reports: Some motif variants had previously been reported in the synovial fluid and blood of reactive arthritis patients, which suggests shared mechanisms of disease initiation. The disease-linked clones showed a CD8+ phenotype and occurred at relatively low frequencies in peripheral blood. Blood from ankylosing spondylitis patients appeared to be characterized by a TCR beta motif composed of several highly homologous amino acid variants. According to the report, matched synovial fluid samples from ankylosing spondylitis patients were significantly enriched for the disease-linked clones.

V is reduced by 6 bases and J by 5 bases, leaving a spacing of 16 bases between them. The germline V gene encodes CDR1 SGHVS and CDR2 FNYEAQ. Including cysteine and phenylalanine, the CDR3 has 14 amino acids. The retained sequence is limited to the CDR3, 42 bases, with the frame set at the first base. Sequencing took place on an Illumina HiSeq 2500. Quantitative 5'-RACE with molecular barcodes was used to prepare TCR beta libraries. Regarding the original processing steps: A new computational method, built on a probabilistic model of VDJ rearrangement, was used to identify disease-linked TCR variants. TCRdb applied fastp at Q25 and MiXCR to the public reads, then kept only in-frame beta chains. Identical CDR3 protein sequences are pooled into one entry, listed with their most common genes and DNA. The V and J calls, along with clone size, are taken from TCRdb and not from the paper's own processing. The sample records about 540,000 distinct CDR3 sequences, about 13% of which are singletons. Of the sample, nearly 7% falls within the top ten clones.

Comments on this clonotype: Its antigen remains unidentified. Base quality data are lacking; no much larger clone is found one base away.

Sequencing was performed on blood, either unsorted or a sorted T cell fraction (not recorded which). The sequence was collected from a male donor with ankylosing spondylitis. The receptor chain draws on TRBV7-6 and TRBJ1-1; the D segment could be TRBD1, given 6 matching bases. The CDR3 in this case is CASRHPGEGTEAFF. The nucleotide sequence is TGTGCCAGCAGGCATCCAGGGGAAGGGACTGAAGCTTTCTTT.